The 18 T cell receptor beta chains given below trace back to one sample, sequenced in a study of blood T cell repertoires in COVID-19. Assay: immunoSEQ multiplex PCR; the TCRdb copy retains only in-frame clones and omits some. The table lists 120,000 to 150,000 clones, almost 85% of them singletons. The material sequenced was peripheral blood. These receptor sequences come from a human donor with acute or convalescent COVID-19. The donor label of this sample is uncertain.

This clone was picked up one time. This chain uses TRBV6-5 with TRBJ1-1, with D hard to call. Looked up from germline, CDR1 is MNHEY and CDR2 is SVGAGI. This CDR3 comprises 14 residues. V was trimmed by 7 bases and J by 0 bases, leaving 12 bases between them. CDR3 amino acids: CASKRGDMNTEAFF. The CDR3 DNA reads as TGTGCCAGCAAGCGGGGAGACATGAACACTGAAGCTTTCTTT.

The gene calls are TRBV6-1 and TRBJ2-5; 10 positions match TRBD2. V trimming: 5 bases; J trimming: 3 bases; junction bases outside the gene matches: 3. The length of the CDR3 is 14 residues. Germline assignment: CDR1 MNHNS and CDR2 SASEGT. The CDR3, as DNA: TGTGCCAGCAGTACGGGGACTAGCGAAGAGACCCAGTACTTC. Its protein product is CASSTGTSEETQYF.

Note on this clone: The sample contains more than one DNA sequence encoding this CDR3. The chain employs TRBV5-1 and TRBJ1-2; D gene ambiguous. The germline gives CDR1 SGHRS, CDR2 YFSETQ. Trimming took off 0 bases at V and 2 bases at J, with 5 bases between the two ends. CDR3 size: 13 residues. The CDR3 sequence is CASSLAGNYGYTF. CDR3 DNA: TGCGCCAGCAGCTTGGCAGGAAACTATGGCTACACCTTC. The full variable domain, its missing parts supplied by reference TRBV5-1 and TRBJ1-2, is KAGVTQTPRYLIKTRGQQVTLSCSPISGHRSVSWYQQTPGQGLQFLFEYFSETQRNKGNFPGRFSGRQFSNSRSEMNVSTLELGDSALYLCASSLAGNYGYTFGSGTRLTVV.

The chain joins TRBV11-2 to TRBJ2-1, with D possibly matching TRBD1 (6 bases). The length of the CDR3 is 15 residues. From germline, CDR1 is SGHAT and CDR2 FQNNGV. Trimming took off 6 bases at V and 3 bases at J, with 15 bases between the two ends. This chain's CDR3 is CASRPRDKLYNEQFF. CDR3 in DNA: TGTGCCAGCAGACCCCGGGACAAACTCTACAATGAGCAGTTCTTC. Complete variable domain (other parts from reference TRBV11-2 and TRBJ2-1): EAGVAQSPRYKIIEKRQSVAFWCNPISGHATLYWYQQILGQGPKLLIQFQNNGVVDDSQLPKDRFSAERLKGVDSTLKIQPAKLEDSAVYLCASRPRDKLYNEQFFGPGTRLTVL.

The chain has TRBV7-9 and TRBJ1-3; D is uncertain. Between the trimmed V and J ends, which lost 4 bases and 3 bases, there was a span of 22 bases. The CDR3 runs 18 residues. In germline, CDR1 is SEHNR, CDR2 FQNEAQ (reference sequence). The CDR3 coding sequence is TGTGCCAGCAGCTCAACCGTGCCGGAGCCCCGGGGTGGAAACACCATATATTTT. Protein product: CASSSTVPEPRGGNTIYF.

The chain is built from TRBV6-6 and TRBJ2-3, with D tentatively TRBD2 (7 bases). The CDR3 is 17 residues long. Trimming pared 5 bases from V and 0 bases from J, leaving 18 bases between. In germline, CDR1 is MNHNY, CDR2 SVGAGI (reference sequence). The CDR3 spells CASSQRGARLSTDTQYF. The CDR3 nucleotides read TGTGCCAGCAGTCAACGGGGGGCCCGGCTTAGCACAGATACGCAGTATTTT.

This clone has only one observation. The CDR3 spells CAWSVYRGVNTEAFF. The CDR3 nucleotides are TGTGCCTGGAGTGTATACCGGGGTGTGAACACTGAAGCTTTCTTT. The chain uses TRBV30 and TRBJ1-1; D gene uncertain. Trimming took 0 bases from V and 0 from J, leaving 11 bases between them. The CDR3 length is 15 residues. Germline V gene sequence: CDR1 GTSNPN, CDR2 SVGIG (reference sequence).

The V gene is TRBV19, the J gene TRBJ1-2, with D possibly being TRBD1 (6 bases). The V gene lost 2 bases and the J gene lost 2 bases, with 12 bases spanning the gap. The CDR3 is made up of 15 amino acids. The germline V gene has CDR1 LNHDA and CDR2 SQIVND (reference sequence). The CDR3 sequence is CASSIRGMANYGYTF. CDR3 sequence (DNA): TGTGCCAGTAGTATAAGGGGGATGGCGAACTATGGCTACACCTTC.

The V and J genes are TRBV6-4 and TRBJ1-5; 7 positions agree with TRBD1. In germline, CDR1 is MRHNA, CDR2 SNTAGT. Trimming cost V 2 bases and J 2 bases; bases outside gene matches: 15. The CDR3 sequence is 19 residues long. The CDR3 DNA follows: TGTGCCAGCAGTGACCCTACCCCGAGGACAGGAGGGCGCAATCAGCCCCAGCATTTT. Translation: CASSDPTPRTGGRNQPQHF.

V usage is TRBV30 and J usage is TRBJ1-1; D gene uncertain. Trimming left V 0 bases short and J 3 bases short, with 8 bases between. This CDR3 spans 13 amino acids. CDR1 GTSNPN and CDR2 SVGIG come from the germline V gene (reference sequence). The CDR3 spells CAWSVQRDTEAFF. The CDR3 nucleotides read TGTGCCTGGAGTGTACAGCGGGACACTGAAGCTTTCTTT.

The gene calls are TRBV18 and TRBJ1-4; D might be TRBD1 (6 bases). The CDR3 length is 16 residues. From germline, CDR1 is KGHSH and CDR2 LQKENI. V lost 0 bases, J lost 4 bases, and 12 bases lay in between. In DNA, the CDR3 is TGTGCCAGCTCACCACCGGGGGCAGGCCATAATGAAAAACTGTTTTTT. The encoded protein is CASSPPGAGHNEKLFF.

V usage is TRBV7-2 and J usage is TRBJ2-5, with 9 bases fitting TRBD2. The CDR3 consists of 19 residues. V dropped 3 bases and J dropped 4; count of bases not matched to a gene: 18. CDR1 is SGHTA, CDR2 FQGNSA, per germline. This CDR3 reads CASSFIFSWGGGGGETQYF. The CDR3 nucleotides read TGTGCCAGCAGCTTTATCTTTTCGTGGGGCGGGGGGGGAGGAGAGACCCAGTACTTC.

The CDR3 loop is CASSQGGRYLETQYF. The CDR3 DNA reads as TGTGCCAGCAGCCAAGGGGGCCGGTATCTCGAGACCCAGTACTTC. This chain connects TRBV4-2 to TRBJ2-5, with D perhaps TRBD1 (5 bases). The CDR3 is 15 amino acids. Germline V gene lookup returns CDR1 LGHNA and CDR2 YNFKEQ. V gave up 1 base and J gave up 5 bases, with 14 bases separating them.

The CDR3 sequence is CASSRRATNTGELFF. The CDR3 coding sequence is TGTGCCAGCAGCCGGCGGGCCACGAACACCGGGGAGCTGTTTTTT. The rearrangement joins TRBV7-2 to TRBJ2-2; weak D call: TRBD2 (5 bases). CDR1 and CDR2 from the germline V gene are SGHTA and FQGNSA. The CDR3 spans 15 residues. The V and J ends lost 5 bases and 0 bases respectively, with 10 bases between them.

This chain joins TRBV18 and TRBJ1-2, with 10 nucleotides matching TRBD1. The V gene end was trimmed by 6 bases and the J gene end by 4 bases; junction bases not matched to a gene: 17. The CDR3 is made up of 18 amino acids. From germline, CDR1 is KGHSH and CDR2 LQKENI. The CDR3 loop reads CASSPSIPGQGTRYGYTF. In DNA form, the CDR3 reads TGTGCCAGCTCGCCCTCTATCCCGGGACAGGGGACCCGCTATGGCTACACCTTC. The variable domain in full, with the rest retrieved from reference TRBV18 and TRBJ1-2, is NAGVMQNPRHLVRRRGQEARLRCSPMKGHSHVYWYRQLPEEGLKFMVYLQKENIIDESGMPKERFSAEFPKEGPSILRIQQVVRGDSAAYFCASSPSIPGQGTRYGYTFGSGTRLTVV.

The V and J genes are TRBV28 and TRBJ1-5; weak D call: TRBD1 (6 bases). CDR1 and CDR2 from the germline V gene are MDHEN and SYDVKM. The CDR3 runs 14 residues. The V gene lost 5 bases and the J gene lost 1 base, with 9 bases spanning the gap. The CDR3 reads CASSLGQSNQPQHF. The CDR3 region has the DNA TGTGCCAGCAGTCTAGGACAGAGCAATCAGCCCCAGCATTTT.

The chain employs TRBV4-1 and TRBJ2-1, with 8 positions matching TRBD1. The J segment lost 9 bases and the V segment lost 0 bases, leaving 10 bases of the junction unmatched. Germline assignment: CDR1 MGHRA and CDR2 YSYEKL. This CDR3 region has 16 residues. In DNA, the CDR3 is TGCGCCAGCAGCCAAGAAAACGGCAGGGGGCAGGGTGAGCAGTTCTTC. This translates into CASSQENGRGQGEQFF.

The chain couples TRBV5-1 to TRBJ2-2, with a weak D call TRBD1 (6 bases). The CDR3 is 16 residues long. Germline-derived CDR1 and CDR2 are SGHRS and YFSETQ. Trimming removed 3 bases from V and 2 bases from J, with 14 bases in between. The CDR3 DNA is TGCGCCAGCAGCTGGGACACCTACGGTAACACCGGGGAGCTGTTTTTT. Translated, it gives CASSWDTYGNTGELFF.